This T cell receptor (beta chain) was sequenced during a study of regulatory T cells in long-lasting Graves disease. Whole-study findings and limits: Lower TCR diversity characterized persistent Graves' patients relative to newly diagnosed patients. There were preferences for TRBV28, TRBJ1-2 and TRBJ2-5 in persistent disease.

The TCR beta library used iRepertoire HTBI primers with Arm-PCR amplification of CDR3. TCRdb analysed the multiplex PCR reads with MiXCR anew, one entry per CDR3 protein. The sample contains around 400,000 distinct CDR3 sequences, 23% of which appear only once. The CDR3 extends over 12 amino acids. The germline V gene encodes CDR1 LNHDA and CDR2 SQIVND (reference sequence). V dropped 7 bases and J dropped 4 bases, with 8 bases sitting between them. As to this clonotype: Its antigen is currently unknown.

As to time point: persistent/refractory GD, antithyroid drugs over 5 years with positive TRAb. The authors made the TCR library using RNA they extracted from PBMCs. In this cohort, patients came from an endocrinology department located in Xi'an, China. This chain uses TRBV19 with TRBJ1-5, with D tentatively TRBD1 (6 bases). The sequence was collected from a woman in her thirties or forties with Graves disease. The sample consisted of peripheral blood mononuclear cells (PBMCs), taken when the disease was refractory, from a patient treated with antithyroid drugs. The CDR3 coding sequence is TGTGCCAGTACAACAGGGAATCAGCCCCAGCATTTT. This translates into CASTTGNQPQHF.